The 8 T cell receptor beta chains in this list originate from one sample, sequenced in a study of blood T cell repertoires in COVID-19. Profiled with immunoSEQ multiplex PCR; TCRdb holds only in-frame clones, not every one. In the table there are 250,000 to 350,000 clones, 75% to 90% of which are singletons. The specimen sequenced was peripheral blood. These receptors were obtained from a woman aged 25 to 39 with COVID-19, enrolled during active disease.

The rearrangement links TRBV24-1 to TRBJ2-1; TRBD2 matches 7 bases. The junction had 18 bases not matched to a gene; V was cut back by 0 bases and J by 8 bases. Germline V gene data show CDR1 as KGHDR and CDR2 as SFDVKD. This CDR3 has 19 amino acids. The CDR3 nucleotides read TGTGCCACCAGTGATTTGAAGGGCGATACGCGGGAGTCGCGCGATGAGCAGTTCTTC. Translating it yields CATSDLKGDTRESRDEQFF.

The chain links TRBV3-1 (or the pseudogene TRBV3-2) to TRBJ1-6; D is ambiguous. The germline gives CDR1 LGHDT, CDR2 YNNKEL (reference sequence). Trimming took 4 bases from V and 6 from J, leaving 10 bases between them. This CDR3 contains 14 residues. CDR3 protein: CASSRAGANSPLHF. The CDR3 DNA is TGTGCCAGCAGCCGAGCAGGTGCTAATTCACCCCTCCACTTT.

CDR3 sequence: CASSEPGRLAGGSGNEQFF. CDR3 sequence (DNA): TGCGCCAGCAGTGAGCCGGGGAGACTAGCGGGAGGGTCGGGAAATGAGCAGTTCTTC. The V and J genes are TRBV10-2 and TRBJ2-1; 14 nucleotides agree with TRBD2. V was clipped by 2 bases and J by 7 bases; unmatched bases: 13. CDR3 length: 19 amino acids. CDR1 WSHSY and CDR2 SAAADI come from the germline V gene.

Remarks on this clone: At one end the junction does not follow the germline gene, possibly because of a read error. This chain joins TRBV27 and TRBJ2-2; D gene ambiguous. The V gene's germline CDR1 is MNHEY and CDR2 SMNVEV (reference sequence). CDR3 size: 16 residues. As DNA, the CDR3 is TGTGCCTGCAGTTATGAGGTTCCACAAAACACCGGGGAGCTGTTTTTT. Its translation: CACSYEVPQNTGELFF.

The chain joins TRBV6-5 to TRBJ2-2; D is uncertain. This CDR3 comprises 13 residues. The ends were cut back, 10 bases at V and 0 bases at J, with 9 bases in the middle. Germline CDR1 and CDR2: MNHEY and SVGAGI. The CDR3 here is CATMAANTGELFF. In nucleotides, the CDR3 is TGTGCCACCATGGCCGCGAACACCGGGGAGCTGTTTTTT.

The CDR3 sequence is CASSPSGTGINSPLHF. CDR3 nucleotides: TGTGCCAGCAGCCCTTCCGGGACAGGAATTAATTCACCCCTCCACTTT. V gene TRBV9 combines with J gene TRBJ1-6, with TRBD1 matching 8 bases. CDR1 and CDR2 from the germline V gene are SGDLS and YYNGEE. J was trimmed by 6 bases and V by 4 bases; bases with no gene match: 9. CDR3 length: 16 amino acids. Drawing the rest from reference TRBV9 and TRBJ1-6, the complete variable domain is DSGVTQTPKHLITATGQRVTLRCSPRSGDLSVYWYQQSLDQGLQFLIQYYNGEERAKGNILERFSAQQFPDLHSELNLSSLELGDSALYFCASSPSGTGINSPLHFGNGTRLTVT.

The chain employs TRBV29-1 and TRBJ2-7, with 9 bases identical to TRBD2. This CDR3 comprises 14 residues. The J segment lost 3 bases and the V segment lost 4 bases, leaving 7 bases of the junction unmatched. Germline V gene lookup returns CDR1 SQVTM and CDR2 ANQGSEA. The CDR3: CSVAGASGNYEQYF. DNA for the CDR3: TGCAGCGTTGCGGGTGCTAGCGGGAACTACGAGCAGTACTTC.

The gene calls are TRBV18 and TRBJ1-1; D possibly corresponds to TRBD1 (5 bases). In germline, CDR1 is KGHSH, CDR2 LQKENI. V dropped 3 bases and J dropped 0 bases, with 11 bases sitting between them. The CDR3 is 15 amino acids. CDR3 loop: CASSPIQAVNTEAFF. The CDR3, as DNA: TGTGCCAGCTCACCGATACAGGCAGTGAACACTGAAGCTTTCTTT.